The rows below give T cell receptor beta chains drawn from one sample of a study of Ad26.COV2.S vaccination and SARS-CoV-2 variants. TCRdb keeps only in-frame clones here, not all; method: immunoSEQ multiplex PCR. Seen here are a few hundred thousand clones, around 82% observed once, and the top ten hold about 7.1%. Specimen: peripheral blood, collected in a trial of Ad26.COV2.S vaccine versus placebo. These receptors were taken from a person between 18 and 65 years old who received the Ad26.COV2.S COVID-19 vaccine or a placebo. Both conserved end residues are part of each CDR3. D genes are given only for firm matches. The size entry is marked missing in some rows and otherwise reads once, few, many or a size class.

TRBD1,-,TRBV6-5,TRBJ2-3,TGTGCCAGCAGGAGACAGGGGAGCACAGATACGCAGTATTTT,CASRRQGSTDTQYF
TRBD1,-,TRBV3-1/TRBV3-2,TRBJ2-5,TGTGCCAGCAGCCAACGAAGGACAGGGGGAGAGACCCAGTACTTC,CASSQRRTGGETQYF
-,-,TRBV12-5,TRBJ1-5,TGTGCTAGTGGTTCCGGGGATCAGCCCCAGCATTTT,CASGSGDQPQHF
-,-,TRBV7-7,TRBJ2-5,TGTGCCAGCAGCGCCCAGGGGACAATCCAAGAGACCCAGTACTTC,CASSAQGTIQETQYF
-,-,TRBV11-3,TRBJ2-5,TGTGCCAGCAGCTCCCGGGGGAGGAACCAAGAGACCCAGTACTTC,CASSSRGRNQETQYF
-,-,TRBV4-2,TRBJ2-5,TGTGCCAGCAGCCAAGATTTCGTCAGCCAAGAGACCCAGTACTTC,CASSQDFVSQETQYF
TRBD1,-,TRBV2,TRBJ1-5,TGTGCCAGCAGTGAGGACAGGGGGTCAGGTCAGCCCCAGCATTTT,CASSEDRGSGQPQHF
-,few,TRBV6-5,TRBJ1-2,TGTGCCAGCACCAAAGGGGCGTGGTATGGCTACACCTTC,CASTKGAWYGYTF
-,few,TRBV14,TRBJ2-7,TGTGCCAGCAGCCAAGGGAACACAGGGTTCGGCCAGTACTTC,CASSQGNTGFGQYF
-,-,TRBV5-1,TRBJ1-1,TGCGCCAGCTCCCCACAGGGAATTAAAACTGAAGCTTTCTTT,CASSPQGIKTEAFF
-,-,TRBV12-3/TRBV12-4,TRBJ2-7,TGTGCCAGCAGCCCAACCGGGTACGAGCAGTACTTC,CASSPTGYEQYF
-,-,TRBV4-3,TRBJ1-1,TGCGCCAGCAGCCAAGATGGCGGGGTGGGAACTGAAGCTTTCTTT,CASSQDGGVGTEAFF
-,few,TRBV7-8,TRBJ1-1,TGTGCCAGCAGCCTACAGACGATGAACACTGAAGCTTTCTTT,CASSLQTMNTEAFF
-,once,TRBV30,TRBJ2-5,TGTGCCTGGAGTACCGGATCGAGGCTTCACTTTAAAGAGACCCAGTACTTC,CAWSTGSRLHFKETQYF
-,-,TRBV20-1,TRBJ1-1,TGCAGTGGAGGATCTGAAGCTTTCTTT,CSGGSEAFF
TRBD1,-,TRBV7-9,TRBJ1-5,TGTGCCAGCAGTAAGACAGGGCTCGGGCAGCCCCAGCATTTT,CASSKTGLGQPQHF
-,-,TRBV3-1/TRBV3-2,TRBJ2-7,TGTGCCAGCAGCCAAGCTAGTGGAACCTACGAGCAGTACTTC,CASSQASGTYEQYF
-,-,TRBV10-3,TRBJ1-5,TGTGCCATCAGTGAGTCTTGGGCGGGGGCCCTCAATCAGCCCCAGCATTTT,CAISESWAGALNQPQHF
TRBD1,once,TRBV18,TRBJ1-1,TGTGCCAGCTCACCAGGGACAGATTTCGACACTGAAGCTTTCTTT,CASSPGTDFDTEAFF
-,-,TRBV12-3/TRBV12-4,TRBJ1-6,TGTGCCAGCAGCAGTTTAGGTCATTCACCCCTCCACTTT,CASSSLGHSPLHF
TRBD1,few,TRBV19,TRBJ2-7,TGTGCCAGTAGTATGACAGGGGATTCCTACGAGCAGTACTTC,CASSMTGDSYEQYF
-,-,TRBV7-3,TRBJ2-2,TGTGCCAGCAGCCCCTCCAGATCCACCGGGGAGCTGTTTTTT,CASSPSRSTGELFF
TRBD1,-,TRBV6-6,TRBJ1-1,TGTGCCAGCAGTTACTCTCCAGGGGGTTCGAACACTGAAGCTTTCTTT,CASSYSPGGSNTEAFF
-,-,TRBV10-3,TRBJ1-1,TGTGCCATCAGTGAGACGACAGAGATGAACACTGAAGCTTTCTTT,CAISETTEMNTEAFF
-,-,TRBV11-2,TRBJ1-5,TGTGCCAGCAGCTTAGGCTACGGGGGCCAGCCCCAGCATTTT,CASSLGYGGQPQHF
TRBD1,-,TRBV4-3,TRBJ1-1,TGCGCCAGCAGCCATCACCTCCCGGCGGGGGACAGGGCCACTGAAGCTTTCTTT,CASSHHLPAGDRATEAFF
-,-,TRBV2,TRBJ2-5,TGTGCCAGCAGTGAAGCGAGGGGGGTAGAAAAGACCCAGTACTTC,CASSEARGVEKTQYF
TRBD2,-,TRBV4-2,TRBJ2-7,TGTGCCAGCAGCCAAGATGCCCTGTCTAGCGGGAGTTTATACGAGCAGTACTTC,CASSQDALSSGSLYEQYF
-,-,TRBV4-3,TRBJ1-2,TGCGCCAGCAGCCAAGATTGGGGTGGCTACACCTTC,CASSQDWGGYTF
-,-,TRBV9,TRBJ2-1,TGTGCCAGCAGCGTAGCTGGAATCAATGAGCAGTTCTTC,CASSVAGINEQFF
-,-,TRBV9,TRBJ2-2,TGTGCCAGCAGCGTAGTAAGCGGCAGTGGAAACGGGGAGCTGTTTTTT,CASSVVSGSGNGELFF
TRBD1,-,TRBV5-1,TRBJ2-3,TGCGCCAGCAGCATATCCGGGACAGGGGGCGGAGGTACGCAGTATTTT,CASSISGTGGGGTQYF
TRBD2,once,TRBV9,TRBJ2-5,TGTGCCAGCAGCGTAGGCGGGAGGGCCGGGGAGACCCAGTACTTC,CASSVGGRAGETQYF
-,-,TRBV6-5,TRBJ1-3,TGTGCCAGCACCCGAGACGGCTCTGGAAACACCATATATTTT,CASTRDGSGNTIYF
-,-,TRBV4-3,TRBJ2-7,TGCGCCAGCAGCCAAGATCCGGCAGGCCCTTACGAGCAGTACTTC,CASSQDPAGPYEQYF
-,-,TRBV21-1,TRBJ1-2,TGTGCCAGCAGCAAAGTAGGAGCAGCTCATACTATTATTGGCTACACCTTC,CASSKVGAAHTIIGYTF
-,-,TRBV24-1,TRBJ1-5,TGTGCCACCAGTAGAGGGGGGGTCCGGAGCAATCAGCCCCAGCATTTT,CATSRGGVRSNQPQHF
TRBD1,-,TRBV19,TRBJ1-2,TGTGCCAGTAGTATTCAGGGACAGGGGGCACAAGGCTACACCTTC,CASSIQGQGAQGYTF
TRBD1,-,TRBV4-1,TRBJ1-1,TGCGCCAGCAGCCTTTTAATCCTACAGGGGGGCGGTGAAGCTTTCTTT,CASSLLILQGGGEAFF
TRBD1,-,TRBV6-6,TRBJ2-1,TGTGCCAGCAGTTACGGGACAGGCTACAATGAGCAGTTCTTC,CASSYGTGYNEQFF
-,-,TRBV27,TRBJ2-1,TGTGCCAGCAGCCTCGGACGGGCCTACAATGAGCAGTTCTTC,CASSLGRAYNEQFF
-,-,TRBV28,TRBJ1-2,TGTGCCAGCAGTTCACCCGCGGTGTTTTCCTATGGCTACACCTTC,CASSSPAVFSYGYTF
TRBD2,-,TRBV3-1/TRBV3-2,TRBJ2-7,TGTGCCAGCAGCCCCGCGACTAGCGGGAGTGTCTACGAGCAGTACTTC,CASSPATSGSVYEQYF
TRBD1,-,TRBV5-1,TRBJ1-1,TGCGCCAGCAGCTACGGACAGGGCACTGAAGCTTTCTTT,CASSYGQGTEAFF
-,-,TRBV5-1,TRBJ2-5,TGCGCCAGCGGTGAGGACCCCCAGTGGGAGACCCAGTACTTC,CASGEDPQWETQYF
TRBD2,few,TRBV3-1/TRBV3-2,TRBJ2-7,TGTGCCAGCAGCCAAGGCCGCACAGGACTAGCGGACTACGAGCAGTACTTC,CASSQGRTGLADYEQYF
-,once,TRBV20-1,TRBJ1-4,TGCAGTGCTAGAGAAGGGGGAAAACTGTTTTTT,CSAREGGKLFF
TRBD1,-,TRBV6-5,TRBJ2-5,TGTGCCAGCACTCACAGGGGGCATGAGACCCAGTACTTC,CASTHRGHETQYF
TRBD1,-,TRBV2,TRBJ1-2,TGTGCCAGCACCACAGGGGGGCCGCCATTTCGGGGCTACACCTTC,CASTTGGPPFRGYTF
-,-,TRBV5-6,TRBJ2-2,TGTGCCAGCAGCTGGGGGACTTTGAACACCGGGGAGCTGTTTTTT,CASSWGTLNTGELFF
-,-,TRBV5-1,TRBJ2-1,TGCGCCAGCAGCTTGGCGGAATCCTACAATGAGCAGTTCTTC,CASSLAESYNEQFF
-,-,TRBV27,TRBJ2-5,TGTGCCAGTAAACCAGAACCGGCGGAACAAGAGACCCAGTACTTC,CASKPEPAEQETQYF
-,once,TRBV25-1,TRBJ1-1,TGTGCCAGCAAGCCGGCTGGCGGCACTGAAGCTTTCTTT,CASKPAGGTEAFF